A single sample gave rise to the 8 T cell receptor beta chains below, sequenced in a study of OX40 agonist ivuxolimab in advanced cancers. Produced via immunoSEQ multiplex PCR; TCRdb's table is partial and in-frame only. The data hold approximately 44,000 clones, with 75% to 90% observed a single time. Sample: CD4+ or CD8+ T cells sorted from blood, taken in a trial of the OX40 agonist ivuxolimab. These receptors were obtained from an adult with an advanced solid tumor such as melanoma, head and neck, liver or kidney cancer.

This clone was found a few times. This chain joins TRBV28 and TRBJ1-2; 8 bases map to TRBD1. V lost 11 bases, J lost 4 bases, and 9 bases stayed unmatched. The CDR3 loop spans 13 amino acids. Germline V gene data show CDR1 as MDHEN and CDR2 as SYDVKM. The CDR3 reads CASKQGGTYGYTF. CDR3 sequence (DNA): TGTGCCTCTAAACAGGGGGGAACCTATGGCTACACCTTC.

The gene calls are TRBV19 and TRBJ2-7; D is undetermined. CDR3 size: 14 residues. V lost 3 bases to trimming and J lost 0 bases, with 9 bases between them. The germline V gene has CDR1 LNHDA and CDR2 SQIVND (reference sequence). The CDR3 is CASSILGNSYEQYF. The CDR3 DNA sequence: TGTGCCAGTAGTATTCTAGGGAACTCCTACGAGCAGTACTTC.

The CDR3, as DNA: TGTGCCAGCAGTCCCTTCGGAGGCAATCAGCCCCAGCATTTT. Protein: CASSPFGGNQPQHF. The chain joins TRBV2 to TRBJ1-5; D unresolved. The V end lost 5 bases, the J end lost 2 bases, and 10 bases lay between the germline ends. Germline CDR1 and CDR2: SNHLY and FYNNEI. There are 14 residues in the CDR3.

The chain links TRBV5-4 to TRBJ2-6; 8 nucleotides align to TRBD1. The germline gives CDR1 SGHNT, CDR2 YYREEE (reference sequence). The J segment lost 1 base and the V segment lost 4 bases, leaving 1 base of the junction unmatched. The CDR3 is made up of 15 amino acids. CDR3 nucleotide sequence: TGTGCCAGCAGCGGACAGGGTTCTGGGGCCAACGTCCTGACTTTC. This translates into CASSGQGSGANVLTF.

V is TRBV2 and J is TRBJ1-5; D is unclear. Germline CDR1 and CDR2: SNHLY and FYNNEI. Deletions cut 3 bases from V and 9 bases from J, with 12 bases between. The CDR3 sequence is 13 residues long. In DNA, the CDR3 is TGTGCCAGCAGTGAGGTCGGCGATGGGCCCCAGCATTTT. Residues: CASSEVGDGPQHF.

The rearrangement links TRBV11-2 to TRBJ2-1; D may be TRBD2 (6 bases). Germline CDR1 is SGHAT and CDR2 is FQNNGV. The CDR3 extends over 15 amino acids. V lost 6 bases, J lost 1 base, and 13 bases lay in between. CDR3 nucleotides: TGTGCCAGCAGAAACCCGGGGAGGTCCTACAATGAGCAGTTCTTC. Translated, it gives CASRNPGRSYNEQFF.

This clone was seen more than once but under ten times. This chain joins TRBV5-6 and TRBJ1-4, with D perhaps matching TRBD1 (5 bases). This CDR3 has 14 amino acids. V gave up 2 bases and J gave up 5 bases, with 10 bases separating them. The germline CDR1 and CDR2 sequences are SGHDT and YYEEEE. For the CDR3, the DNA is TGTGCCAGCAGCTTCGGGGCGTTCAATGAAAAACTGTTTTTT. This codes for CASSFGAFNEKLFF.

This chain connects TRBV13 to TRBJ2-2, with 13 bases matching TRBD2. With 5 bases clipped from V and 3 bases from J, the junction kept 6 bases outside the gene matches. Germline assignment: CDR1 PRHDT and CDR2 FYEKMQ (reference sequence). There are 17 residues in the CDR3. The CDR3 nucleotides are TGTGCCAGCAGCCAACGGACTAGCGGGAGTTACACCGGGGAGCTGTTTTTT. Residues: CASSQRTSGSYTGELFF. The complete variable domain, with remaining parts taken from reference TRBV13 and TRBJ2-2, reads AAGVIQSPRHLIKEKRETATLKCYPIPRHDTVYWYQQGPGQDPQFLISFYEKMQSDKGSIPDRFSAQQFSDYHSELNMSSLELGDSALYFCASSQRTSGSYTGELFFGEGSRLTVL.